Following are 26 T cell receptor beta chains from one sample sequenced in a study of blood T cell repertoires in COVID-19. Assay: immunoSEQ multiplex PCR; the TCRdb copy retains only in-frame clones and omits some. Here the sample spans 150,000 or so clones, more than 75% being singletons. The specimen sequenced was peripheral blood. These receptors originate from a woman in her 70s with acute or convalescent COVID-19.

The chain joins TRBV28 to TRBJ1-1, with TRBD1 identical over 9 bases. V shed 7 bases, J shed 1 base, and the junction held 7 bases outside the gene matches. CDR3 length: 15 amino acids. In germline, CDR1 is MDHEN, CDR2 SYDVKM. The CDR3 loop reads CASTGDRAGNTEAFF. As DNA, the CDR3 is TGTGCCAGCACTGGGGACAGGGCTGGGAACACTGAAGCTTTCTTT.

This clone was observed a single time. The chain uses TRBV30 and TRBJ1-1; 8 nucleotides match TRBD1. The J segment lost 1 base and the V segment lost 2 bases, leaving 3 bases of the junction unmatched. The CDR3 spans 14 residues. Germline-derived CDR1 and CDR2 are GTSNPN and SVGIG (reference sequence). CDR3 DNA sequence: TGTGCCTGGAGTTATGACAGGGGGAACACTGAAGCTTTCTTT. This sequence encodes CAWSYDRGNTEAFF.

The gene calls are TRBV7-2 and TRBJ2-5, with 8 bases aligning to TRBD1. The J segment lost 5 bases and the V segment lost 3 bases, leaving 5 bases of the junction unmatched. CDR1 is SGHTA and CDR2 is FQGNSA in the germline V gene. The CDR3 is made up of 14 amino acids. CDR3 residues: CASSFQTGVETQYF. The CDR3 DNA is TGTGCCAGCAGCTTTCAGACAGGGGTTGAGACCCAGTACTTC.

The rearrangement uses TRBV5-1 and TRBJ2-1, with 9 bases lining up with TRBD2. Germline V gene sequence: CDR1 SGHRS, CDR2 YFSETQ. CDR3 length: 17 residues. V dropped 0 bases and J dropped 0; count of bases not matched to a gene: 4. Written as DNA, the CDR3 is TGCGCCAGCAGCTTGGCGAGTAGCGGGAGCTCCTACAATGAGCAGTTCTTC. Its protein product is CASSLASSGSSYNEQFF.

The chain has TRBV19 and TRBJ1-1, with TRBD1 as a possible D gene (5 bases). Germline loops: CDR1 LNHDA, CDR2 SQIVND (reference sequence). V dropped 1 base and J dropped 2 bases, with 14 bases sitting between them. This CDR3 spans 16 amino acids. CDR3 nucleotide sequence: TGTGCCAGTAGTATAGGTCAGGCAGGGCTAAACACTGAAGCTTTCTTT. It translates to CASSIGQAGLNTEAFF.

V gene TRBV7-8 combines with J gene TRBJ1-1; 7 bases are shared with TRBD1. Unmatched junction bases numbered 6, after V lost 5 bases and J lost 0 bases. Germline V gives CDR1 SGHVS, CDR2 FQNEAQ. The CDR3 has 15 residues. The CDR3 sequence: CASSPRQGVNTEAFF. The CDR3 DNA sequence: TGTGCCAGCAGCCCTAGGCAGGGGGTGAACACTGAAGCTTTCTTT.

The chain uses TRBV18 and TRBJ2-2; TRBD2 matches at 8 bases. Germline loops: CDR1 KGHSH, CDR2 LQKENI. CDR3 length: 19 residues. Losses at the gene ends were 4 bases for V and 0 bases for J; bases not matched to a gene: 13. CDR3: CASSLFTTAGGPNTGELFF. The CDR3 DNA sequence: TGTGCCAGCTCACTATTTACAACTGCGGGGGGACCGAACACCGGGGAGCTGTTTTTT.

This clone appeared once. The chain combines TRBV9 with TRBJ2-2; a weak D match, TRBD1 (5 bases). Trimming cost V 1 base and J 4 bases, with 17 bases left between them. In germline, CDR1 is SGDLS, CDR2 YYNGEE. The CDR3 spans 17 residues. The DNA for the CDR3 is TGTGCCAGCAGCGTATCATCTCAAGGGGTCGGCACCGGGGAGCTGTTTTTT. Amino acid sequence: CASSVSSQGVGTGELFF. Complete variable domain (other parts from reference TRBV9 and TRBJ2-2): DSGVTQTPKHLITATGQRVTLRCSPRSGDLSVYWYQQSLDQGLQFLIQYYNGEERAKGNILERFSAQQFPDLHSELNLSSLELGDSALYFCASSVSSQGVGTGELFFGEGSRLTVL.

The chain employs TRBV5-1 and TRBJ2-7; possibly TRBD2 for D (5 bases). Per germline, CDR1 SGHRS and CDR2 YFSETQ. Trimming stripped 3 bases from V and 2 bases from J, with 9 bases between. This CDR3 comprises 13 residues. CDR3 region: CASSSGVAYEQYF. The CDR3 DNA reads as TGCGCCAGCAGCTCCGGGGTTGCCTACGAGCAGTACTTC.

The chain couples TRBV7-8 to TRBJ2-5, with D tentatively TRBD1 (6 bases). Trimming cost V 1 base and J 2 bases, with 8 bases left between them. The CDR3 runs 14 residues. CDR1 is SGHVS, CDR2 FQNEAQ, per germline. The CDR3 here is CASSLGTGQETQYF. The CDR3 nucleotides are TGTGCCAGCAGCTTAGGAACAGGGCAAGAGACCCAGTACTTC. Full variable domain (remainder filled in from reference TRBV7-8 and TRBJ2-5): GAGVSQSPRYKVAKRGQDVALRCDPISGHVSLFWYQQALGQGPEFLTYFQNEAQLDKSGLPSDRFFAERPEGSVSTLKIQRTQQEDSAVYLCASSLGTGQETQYFGPGTRLLVL.

This clone came up once. This chain connects TRBV7-9 to TRBJ1-1; D ambiguous. This CDR3 spans 15 amino acids. V shed 5 bases and J shed 1 base, with 14 bases lying between them. Germline V lookup: CDR1 SEHNR, CDR2 FQNEAQ (reference sequence). The CDR3 sequence is CASSLGRGRNTEAFF. DNA of the CDR3: TGTGCCAGCAGCCTAGGCCGGGGTCGGAACACTGAAGCTTTCTTT. The whole variable domain, filled in from reference TRBV7-9 and TRBJ1-1, reads DTGVSQNPRHKITKRGQNVTFRCDPISEHNRLYWYRQTLGQGPEFLTYFQNEAQLEKSRLLSDRFSAERPKGSFSTLEIQRTEQGDSAMYLCASSLGRGRNTEAFFGQGTRLTVV.

This clone was observed a few times. The chain combines TRBV30 with TRBJ1-2; 7 bases are a match to TRBD1. The junction had 5 bases not matched to a gene; V was cut back by 3 bases and J by 10 bases. The CDR3 loop spans 11 amino acids. CDR1 and CDR2 (germline): GTSNPN, SVGIG (reference sequence). The DNA of the CDR3 is TGTGCCTGGAGCGACAGGGCTGTCTACACCTTC. It codes for CAWSDRAVYTF.

The chain joins TRBV3-1 (or the pseudogene TRBV3-2) to TRBJ2-7, with 7 bases identical to TRBD1. The V and J ends lost 7 bases and 3 bases, in that order; junction bases with no gene match: 12. This CDR3 has 15 amino acids. The germline V gene encodes CDR1 LGHDT and CDR2 YNNKEL (reference sequence). The CDR3 spells CASTVAGAGGYEQYF. In nucleotides, the CDR3 is TGTGCCAGCACCGTAGCCGGGGCAGGGGGCTACGAGCAGTACTTC.

The chain is built from TRBV19 and TRBJ2-1, with TRBD1 matching over 8 bases. Germline lookup yields CDR1 LNHDA and CDR2 SQIVND (reference sequence). Germline trimming cut 5 bases from V and 0 bases from J; bases unmatched to any gene: 9. The CDR3 length is 17 residues. The CDR3 sequence: CASSPDRGGSSYNEQFF. As DNA, the CDR3 is TGTGCCAGTAGTCCAGACAGGGGAGGAAGCTCCTACAATGAGCAGTTCTTC.

This chain joins TRBV5-8 and TRBJ2-7; no definite D call. CDR1 and CDR2 from the germline V gene are SGHTS and YDEGEE. V was cut by 1 base and J by 2 bases, with 10 bases left in between. The CDR3 spans 14 residues. CDR3 residues: CASSLFLRAYEQYF. The CDR3 bases are TGTGCCAGCAGCTTGTTTCTTCGGGCCTACGAGCAGTACTTC.

CDR3 amino acids: CASSFPLRDREYEQYF. Here the CDR3 DNA reads TGTGCCAGCAGCTTCCCCCTCCGGGACAGGGAGTACGAGCAGTACTTC. V and J are TRBV5-6 and TRBJ2-7, with 9 nucleotides matching TRBD1. CDR3 size: 16 residues. CDR1 is SGHDT and CDR2 is YYEEEE in the germline V gene. V lost 2 bases to trimming and J lost 4 bases; unmatched junction nucleotides: 10.

V and J are TRBV5-1 and TRBJ2-2; D is perhaps TRBD2 (6 bases). Trimming took 0 bases from V and 5 from J, leaving 11 bases between them. CDR1 and CDR2 (germline): SGHRS, YFSETQ. This CDR3 contains 15 residues. This CDR3 reads CASSLAGSGTGELFF. The CDR3 bases are TGCGCCAGCAGCTTGGCCGGGAGCGGTACCGGGGAGCTGTTTTTT.

The chain carries TRBV30 and TRBJ2-5; TRBD2 matches 16 bases. V was clipped by 4 bases and J by 4 bases; unmatched bases: 9. There are 17 residues in the CDR3. Germline values: CDR1 GTSNPN, CDR2 SVGIG (reference sequence). CDR3 DNA: TGTGCCTGGAATCCCGGGACTAGCGGGGGGGCCCCAGAGACCCAGTACTTC. Its translation is CAWNPGTSGGAPETQYF. The complete variable domain, with remaining parts taken from reference TRBV30 and TRBJ2-5, reads SQTIHQWPATLVQPVGSPLSLECTVEGTSNPNLYWYRQAAGRGLQLLFYSVGIGQISSEVPQNLSASRPQDRQFILSSKKLLLSDSGFYLCAWNPGTSGGAPETQYFGPGTRLLVL.

The V and J genes are TRBV30 and TRBJ2-5, with unresolved D. CDR1 and CDR2 (germline): GTSNPN, SVGIG (reference sequence). The CDR3 covers 12 residues. Trimming stripped 2 bases from V and 4 bases from J, with 8 bases between. The CDR3 coding sequence is TGTGCCTGGAGTCGTCAGGCAGAGACCCAGTACTTC. Encoded protein: CAWSRQAETQYF.

V gene TRBV7-2 combines with J gene TRBJ2-2; 11 bases fit TRBD1. The ends lost 4 bases at V and 5 bases at J; junction bases unmatched: 9. The CDR3 has 17 amino acids. CDR1 SGHTA and CDR2 FQGNSA come from the germline V gene. This CDR3 is CASSSKVGQGATGELFF. The CDR3 region has the DNA TGTGCCAGCAGCTCCAAAGTCGGACAGGGGGCTACCGGGGAGCTGTTTTTT. Full variable domain (rest looked up from reference TRBV7-2 and TRBJ2-2): GAGVSQSPSNKVTEKGKDVELRCDPISGHTALYWYRQSLGQGLEFLIYFQGNSAPDKSGLPSDRFSAERTGGSVSTLTIQRTQQEDSAVYLCASSSKVGQGATGELFFGEGSRLTVL.

The rearrangement links TRBV10-3 to TRBJ1-2; TRBD1 aligns across 8 bases. The CDR3 consists of 14 residues. Germline CDR1 reads ENHRY; CDR2 reads SYGVKD. Trimming took 6 bases from V and 4 from J; bases not matched to a gene: 7. The DNA for the CDR3 is TGTGCCATCAGGTCAGGGGGCGCGGCCTATGGCTACACCTTC. Amino acid sequence: CAIRSGGAAYGYTF.

The genes are TRBV30 and TRBJ1-5; the D gene is possibly TRBD1 (5 bases). Trimming stripped 1 base from V and 4 bases from J, with 14 bases between. The CDR3 extends over 15 amino acids. Germline loops: CDR1 GTSNPN, CDR2 SVGIG (reference sequence). The CDR3 DNA reads as TGTGCCTGGAGTGATCCCAGGGTAGGGAATCAGCCCCAGCATTTT. As protein: CAWSDPRVGNQPQHF.

The V and J genes are TRBV7-8 and TRBJ2-3; D is unresolved. V shed 5 bases and J shed 6 bases, with 9 bases lying between them. Germline CDR1 SGHVS, CDR2 FQNEAQ. CDR3 length equals 12 residues. The CDR3 nucleotides read TGTGCCAGCAGCCCTGTCGGGGATACGCAGTATTTT. Translation: CASSPVGDTQYF.

The J gene is TRBJ1-2, the V gene TRBV28; 11 bases fit TRBD1. Germline lookup yields CDR1 MDHEN and CDR2 SYDVKM. The length of the CDR3 is 13 residues. The junction had 3 bases not matched to a gene; V was cut back by 6 bases and J by 6 bases. CDR3 sequence reads: CASRLGQGDGYTF. The CDR3 nucleotides read TGTGCCAGCAGACTGGGACAGGGGGATGGCTACACCTTC.

The genes are TRBV18 and TRBJ1-4, with D unclear. The V and J ends lost 3 bases and 7 bases respectively, with 12 bases between them. This CDR3 has 14 residues. In germline, CDR1 is KGHSH, CDR2 LQKENI. This chain's CDR3 is CASSPLTDPEKLFF. The CDR3 DNA reads as TGTGCCAGCTCACCTTTGACTGACCCTGAAAAACTGTTTTTT.

The chain recombines TRBV4-2 with TRBJ1-2, with 7 bases matching TRBD1. Germline V gene data show CDR1 as LGHNA and CDR2 as YNFKEQ. The CDR3 spans 19 residues. J gave up 4 bases and V 8 bases, and 25 bases lay outside the gene matches. The CDR3 nucleotides are TGTGCCAGCTTTGGGCTCGTACAGGGGCGCCATTACCTGTTCTATGGCTACACCTTC. This codes for CASFGLVQGRHYLFYGYTF.